Listed here are 26 T cell receptor beta chains from one sample, sequenced in a study of blood T cell repertoires in COVID-19. The protocol was immunoSEQ multiplex PCR, while the TCRdb copy is restricted to in-frame clones and leaves out a portion. The sample yields 150,000 to 200,000 clones, nearly 85% seen once. The sample consisted of peripheral blood. The receptor source for this set is a woman aged 25 to 39 with acute or convalescent COVID-19.

The genes are TRBV5-1 and TRBJ2-5; TRBD2 aligns across 12 bases. CDR1 SGHRS and CDR2 YFSETQ come from the germline V gene. CDR3 length: 17 residues. V trimming: 2 bases; J trimming: 1 base; junction bases outside the gene matches: 6. CDR3 coding DNA: TGCGCCAGCAGCTTAGGTCCTAGCGGGGGGGTCCAAGAGACCCAGTACTTC. It yields the protein CASSLGPSGGVQETQYF.

The CDR3 DNA reads as TGTGCCAGTGCGGGGAGTCACTATGGCTACACCTTC. Its translation: CASAGSHYGYTF. V gene TRBV27 combines with J gene TRBJ1-2; D ambiguous. The CDR3 sequence is 12 residues long. In germline, CDR1 is MNHEY, CDR2 SMNVEV (reference sequence). Trimming left V 9 bases short and J 3 bases short, with 11 bases between.

The chain recombines TRBV30 with TRBJ1-4, with D hard to call. The CDR3 is 13 amino acids. The germline V and J ends were trimmed by 3 bases and 2 bases, with 7 bases remaining between them. Germline V CDR1 and CDR2: GTSNPN, SVGIG (reference sequence). This CDR3 is CAWRPGTNEKLFF. The CDR3 coding sequence is TGTGCCTGGAGGCCCGGGACTAATGAAAAACTGTTTTTT.

The J gene is TRBJ2-7, the V gene TRBV4-3; TRBD2 aligns across 8 bases. Trimming removed 4 bases from V and 0 bases from J; junction bases left unmatched: 5. Germline loops: CDR1 LGHNA, CDR2 YSLEER. The CDR3 covers 15 residues. CDR3 in amino acids: CASSPGLAPSYEQYF. In nucleotides, the CDR3 is TGCGCCAGCAGCCCAGGACTAGCCCCCTCCTACGAGCAGTACTTC.

This rearrangement joins TRBV24-1 to TRBJ2-1; 10 bases fit TRBD2. Trimming at V came to 3 bases and at J to 9 bases, leaving 10 bases not matched to a gene. This CDR3 contains 16 residues. The germline V gene encodes CDR1 KGHDR and CDR2 SFDVKD. In DNA form, the CDR3 reads TGTGCCACCAGTGATCCGAGGGCGCTAGCGGGAGTTGAGCAGTTCTTC. This encodes CATSDPRALAGVEQFF.

J is TRBJ1-2 and V is TRBV6-6; no clear D. V shed 7 bases and J shed 2 bases, with 17 bases lying between them. The CDR3 spans 15 residues. Germline assignment: CDR1 MNHNY and CDR2 SVGAGI (reference sequence). CDR3 sequence: CASTRGSQLNYGYTF. CDR3 DNA sequence: TGTGCCAGCACCAGAGGGTCACAGCTAAACTATGGCTACACCTTC.

The chain is built from TRBV4-3 and TRBJ1-6, with D tentatively TRBD1 (6 bases). This CDR3 has 16 amino acids. Trimming left V 0 bases short and J 7 bases short, with 13 bases between. Per the germline V gene, CDR1 is LGHNA and CDR2 is YSLEER. CDR3 sequence: CASSQDGGRGNSPLHF. CDR3 DNA: TGCGCCAGCAGCCAAGATGGGGGCAGGGGAAATTCACCCCTCCACTTT.

The chain combines TRBV6-5 with TRBJ1-1, with 9 bases fitting TRBD1. CDR1 is MNHEY and CDR2 is SVGAGI in the germline V gene. Losses at the gene ends were 6 bases for V and 5 bases for J; bases not matched to a gene: 7. This CDR3 is built from 14 residues. This CDR3 reads CASSLPGQGTEAFF. DNA of the CDR3: TGTGCCAGCAGCCTTCCGGGACAGGGAACTGAAGCTTTCTTT.

The rearrangement joins TRBV28 to TRBJ2-7, with 10 bases lining up with TRBD1. After removal of 7 bases from V and 0 bases from J, the junction contained 9 bases not matched to a gene. The CDR3 extends over 16 amino acids. The germline V gene encodes CDR1 MDHEN and CDR2 SYDVKM. This chain's CDR3 is CASTGAGTGASYEQYF. The DNA of the CDR3 is TGTGCCAGCACGGGGGCCGGGACAGGGGCCTCCTACGAGCAGTACTTC.

The chain combines TRBV7-7 with TRBJ2-2, with TRBD2 matching 10 bases. The CDR3 runs 17 residues. V lost 3 bases to trimming and J lost 0 bases; unmatched junction nucleotides: 4. Germline CDR1 reads SSHAT; CDR2 reads FNYEAQ (reference sequence). The CDR3 DNA reads as TGTGCCAGCAGCTTGAGGACTAGCGGTCCGAACACCGGGGAGCTGTTTTTT. Its translation: CASSLRTSGPNTGELFF. The full variable domain, with the rest looked up from reference TRBV7-7 and TRBJ2-2, is GAGVSQSPRYKVTKRGQDVTLRCDPISSHATLYWYQQALGQGPEFLTYFNYEAQPDKSGLPSDRFSAERPEGSISTLTIQRTEQRDSAMYRCASSLRTSGPNTGELFFGEGSRLTVL.

The rearrangement uses TRBV2 and TRBJ2-7, with 9 bases identical to TRBD2. V shed 6 bases, J shed 1 base, and the junction held 10 bases outside the gene matches. The CDR3 contains 16 residues. Germline V gene sequence: CDR1 SNHLY, CDR2 FYNNEI. The CDR3 reads CASRGGRAGRSYEQYF. CDR3 nucleotide sequence: TGTGCCAGCAGAGGCGGGAGGGCCGGTAGGTCCTACGAGCAGTACTTC.

This clone was counted between two and nine times. V usage is TRBV15 and J usage is TRBJ1-1; D may be TRBD1 (5 bases). V lost 1 base, J lost 1 base, and 10 bases lay in between. CDR1 and CDR2 (germline): LNHNV, YYDKDF (reference sequence). The CDR3 spans 15 residues. CDR3 DNA sequence: TGTGCCACCAGCAGAGCCGACAGTCGGAACACTGAAGCTTTCTTT. Translating gives CATSRADSRNTEAFF.

The chain links TRBV5-1 to TRBJ2-3, with D maybe TRBD2 (5 bases). The germline gives CDR1 SGHRS, CDR2 YFSETQ. The V gene lost 4 bases and the J gene lost 1 base, with 10 bases spanning the gap. CDR3 length: 14 amino acids. CDR3 sequence: CASSGGQGTDTQYF. CDR3 in DNA: TGCGCCAGCAGCGGCGGGCAGGGCACAGATACGCAGTATTTT. Full variable domain (outside the CDR3, taken from reference TRBV5-1 and TRBJ2-3): KAGVTQTPRYLIKTRGQQVTLSCSPISGHRSVSWYQQTPGQGLQFLFEYFSETQRNKGNFPGRFSGRQFSNSRSEMNVSTLELGDSALYLCASSGGQGTDTQYFGPGTRLTVL.

V usage is TRBV15 and J usage is TRBJ1-2; D ambiguous. V was pared by 9 bases and J by 4 bases, with 9 bases between. Germline V lookup: CDR1 LNHNV, CDR2 YYDKDF (reference sequence). The CDR3 contains 11 residues. CDR3 sequence: CATTTGYGYTF. The DNA of the CDR3 is TGTGCCACTACTACCGGCTATGGCTACACCTTC. Combining the CDR3 with reference TRBV15 and TRBJ1-2 gives the whole variable domain DAMVIQNPRYQVTQFGKPVTLSCSQTLNHNVMYWYQQKSSQAPKLLFHYYDKDFNNEADTPDNFQSRRPNTSFCFLDIRSPGLGDTAMYLCATTTGYGYTFGSGTRLTVV.

The chain uses TRBV11-1 and TRBJ2-6; tentatively, D is TRBD2 (7 bases). This CDR3 region has 16 residues. Germline V lookup: CDR1 SGHAT, CDR2 FQDESV (reference sequence). The V end lost 7 bases, the J end lost 0 bases, and 13 bases lay between the germline ends. The CDR3 loop reads CASTGGGGSGANVLTF. The CDR3 nucleotides are TGTGCCAGCACCGGGGGCGGGGGCTCTGGGGCCAACGTCCTGACTTTC.

In this sample, this clone turned up a few times. The chain joins TRBV2 to TRBJ2-5; 8 nucleotides align to TRBD1. Germline CDR1 SNHLY, CDR2 FYNNEI. This CDR3 region has 14 residues. V lost 7 bases to trimming and J lost 1 base; unmatched junction nucleotides: 5. CDR3 in DNA: TGTGCCAGCAAAACGGACAGGGCCCAAGAGACCCAGTACTTC. It encodes CASKTDRAQETQYF.

This rearrangement joins TRBV4-3 to TRBJ2-2; TRBD2 aligns across 7 bases. This CDR3 is 14 amino acids long. Germline V gives CDR1 LGHNA, CDR2 YSLEER. V shed 4 bases, J shed 5 bases, and the junction held 4 bases outside the gene matches. CDR3 in amino acids: CASSPSSGTGELFF. In DNA form, the CDR3 reads TGCGCCAGCAGCCCATCTAGCGGAACCGGGGAGCTGTTTTTT.

The chain links TRBV7-9 to TRBJ1-2; D is uncertain. This CDR3 has 15 amino acids. V lost 2 bases and J 8 bases, leaving 18 bases between the germline ends. Looked up from germline, CDR1 is SEHNR and CDR2 is FQNEAQ (reference sequence). The CDR3 nucleotides read TGTGCCAGCAGCTTATTCCCTAACCTCCAACGGGGCTACACCTTC. This encodes CASSLFPNLQRGYTF.

The V and J genes are TRBV27 and TRBJ1-2, with 9 bases identical to TRBD1. The V gene end was trimmed by 5 bases and the J gene end by 6 bases; junction bases not matched to a gene: 13. Per the germline V gene, CDR1 is MNHEY and CDR2 is SMNVEV (reference sequence). The CDR3 is made up of 16 amino acids. CDR3 sequence reads: CASSPGGQGRYHGYTF. CDR3 bases: TGTGCCAGCAGTCCAGGGGGACAGGGCCGATACCATGGCTACACCTTC.

This clone was seen a few times. The rearrangement joins TRBV28 to TRBJ2-5; TRBD2 matches at 7 bases. Germline V lookup: CDR1 MDHEN, CDR2 SYDVKM. The CDR3 loop spans 15 amino acids. J gave up 1 base and V 1 base, and 3 bases lay outside the gene matches. CDR3 in amino acids: CASSLSPSGQETQYF. CDR3 nucleotide sequence: TGTGCCAGCAGTTTATCCCCTAGCGGCCAAGAGACCCAGTACTTC.

The J gene is TRBJ1-1, the V gene TRBV27; no reliable D call. Germline V CDR1 and CDR2: MNHEY, SMNVEV (reference sequence). The CDR3 runs 14 residues. Trimming removed 1 base at V and 6 bases at J, with 12 bases between. CDR3 sequence: CASSLFRGGAEAFF. In nucleotides, the CDR3 is TGTGCCAGCAGTTTATTTCGGGGTGGAGCTGAAGCTTTCTTT.

The rearrangement uses TRBV5-1 and TRBJ2-1; possibly TRBD2 for D (5 bases). Trimming took off 0 bases at V and 4 bases at J, with 11 bases between the two ends. Germline V gene data show CDR1 as SGHRS and CDR2 as YFSETQ. This CDR3 has 15 amino acids. CDR3 in amino acids: CASSLARGAYNEQFF. CDR3 coding DNA: TGCGCCAGCAGCTTGGCCCGGGGAGCTTACAATGAGCAGTTCTTC. Combining the CDR3 with reference TRBV5-1 and TRBJ2-1 gives the whole variable domain KAGVTQTPRYLIKTRGQQVTLSCSPISGHRSVSWYQQTPGQGLQFLFEYFSETQRNKGNFPGRFSGRQFSNSRSEMNVSTLELGDSALYLCASSLARGAYNEQFFGPGTRLTVL.

This clone showed up just once. This chain uses TRBV10-3 with TRBJ2-1; 8 bases are a match to TRBD2. CDR1 is ENHRY and CDR2 is SYGVKD in the germline V gene. The CDR3 runs 13 residues. V was clipped by 10 bases and J by 5 bases; unmatched bases: 7. In DNA, the CDR3 is TGTGCCACTCCAGGGACTAGAGACAATGAGCAGTTCTTC. It yields the protein CATPGTRDNEQFF.

The chain links TRBV28 to TRBJ1-5, with 9 bases that match TRBD1. Trimming cost V 4 bases and J 1 base; bases outside gene matches: 5. CDR1 and CDR2 from the germline V gene are MDHEN and SYDVKM. The CDR3 is 16 residues long. CDR3 protein: CASSSTGTGSNQPQHF. The CDR3 DNA is TGTGCCAGCAGTTCTACCGGGACAGGGAGCAATCAGCCCCAGCATTTT.

This clone was counted only a few times. This rearrangement joins TRBV5-1 to TRBJ1-5; the D is unclear. Germline CDR1 is SGHRS and CDR2 is YFSETQ. V was trimmed by 0 bases and J by 6 bases, leaving 7 bases between them. The CDR3 has 13 residues. The DNA for the CDR3 is TGCGCCAGCAGCTTGGAGCCAATTCAGCCCCAGCATTTT. Translated, it gives CASSLEPIQPQHF.

This chain uses TRBV7-9 with TRBJ1-6, with D unresolved. CDR1 and CDR2 from the germline V gene are SEHNR and FQNEAQ (reference sequence). Trimming left V 1 base short and J 14 bases short, with 15 bases between. CDR3 length: 14 amino acids. The CDR3 DNA is TGTGCCAGCAGCTTAGGCGGGTTTGGAGGAACCCTCCACTTT. It yields the protein CASSLGGFGGTLHF.